These 30 T cell receptor beta chains were sequenced from one sample in a study of graft-versus-host responses after intestinal transplantation. Clones were read by immunoSEQ multiplex PCR, and TCRdb kept only the in-frame ones, dropping some. This table has tens of thousands of clones, about 89% appearing once. The specimen was PBMCs, collected nearly 670 days after intestinal transplant. These receptor sequences come from a human patient who received an intestinal transplant, so some T cells may come from the graft donor.

J is TRBJ2-3 and V is TRBV5-1, with D hard to call. CDR1 is SGHRS and CDR2 is YFSETQ in the germline V gene. This CDR3 has 14 residues. V was trimmed by 2 bases and J by 1 base, leaving 8 bases between them. This CDR3 reads CASSFSEGTDTQYF. The CDR3 region has the DNA TGCGCCAGCAGCTTCTCTGAGGGCACAGATACGCAGTATTTT. The full variable domain, completed using reference TRBV5-1 and TRBJ2-3, is KAGVTQTPRYLIKTRGQQVTLSCSPISGHRSVSWYQQTPGQGLQFLFEYFSETQRNKGNFPGRFSGRQFSNSRSEMNVSTLELGDSALYLCASSFSEGTDTQYFGPGTRLTVL.

The chain uses TRBV9 and TRBJ2-5; possibly TRBD1 for D (5 bases). This CDR3 comprises 15 residues. Germline CDR1 reads SGDLS; CDR2 reads YYNGEE. Trimming left V 0 bases short and J 3 bases short, with 12 bases between. The DNA of the CDR3 is TGTGCCAGCAGCGTAGAAGGGGATGGGAAAGAGACCCAGTACTTC. Encoded protein: CASSVEGDGKETQYF.

A single count supports this clone. The CDR3 DNA follows: TGTGCCAGCAGCCTACTAGCGGGGCCCACAGATACGCAGTATTTT. Protein product: CASSLLAGPTDTQYF. The rearrangement uses TRBV6-1 and TRBJ2-3; 10 positions match TRBD2. This CDR3 comprises 15 residues. Germline lookup yields CDR1 MNHNS and CDR2 SASEGT. V was clipped by 6 bases and J by 2 bases; unmatched bases: 5.

The rearrangement links TRBV21-1 to TRBJ1-2; TRBD1, the table's D call, lacks a check against the DNA. TRBV21-1 is designated a pseudogene. This CDR3 contains 14 residues. The CDR3 region is CASSKPGQDYGYTF. For the CDR3, the DNA is TGTGCCAGCAGCAAACCGGGACAGGACTATGGCTACACCTTC.

The chain uses TRBV4-1 and TRBJ1-1; TRBD1 might be the D (6 bases). V was trimmed by 1 base and J by 6 bases, leaving 15 bases between them. The CDR3 totals 15 residues. Germline CDR1 MGHRA, CDR2 YSYEKL. The CDR3 bases are TGCGCCAGCAGCCAAGGCGGACAGCCGCTCTCTGAAGCTTTCTTT. The encoded protein is CASSQGGQPLSEAFF.

Concerning this clone itself: Additional DNA sequences in this sample encode the identical CDR3. The chain combines TRBV5-6 with TRBJ1-5, with D uncertain. In germline, CDR1 is SGHDT, CDR2 YYEEEE. The V end was cut by 0 bases, the J end by 3 bases, with 4 bases between. This CDR3 has 13 residues. CDR3 sequence reads: CASSLGSNQPQHF. DNA for the CDR3: TGTGCCAGCAGCTTGGGGTCCAATCAGCCCCAGCATTTT.

This rearrangement joins TRBV29-1 to TRBJ2-7, with D unclear. V was trimmed by 6 bases and J by 2 bases, leaving 11 bases between them. The CDR3 covers 12 residues. Germline V CDR1 and CDR2: SQVTM, ANQGSEA. CDR3 DNA: TGCAGCGTCTGGACGGAACCCTACGAGCAGTACTTC. Its protein is CSVWTEPYEQYF.

CDR3 residues: CSVQLAGYYNEQFF. The DNA for the CDR3 is TGCAGCGTTCAACTAGCGGGGTACTACAATGAGCAGTTCTTC. The chain uses TRBV29-1 and TRBJ2-1; TRBD2 agrees at 10 bases. With 5 bases clipped from V and 3 bases from J, the junction kept 4 bases outside the gene matches. The CDR3 consists of 14 residues. Germline CDR1 reads SQVTM; CDR2 reads ANQGSEA.

V gene TRBV9 combines with J gene TRBJ2-7; D may be TRBD1 (6 bases). This CDR3 is 14 amino acids long. Germline CDR1 SGDLS, CDR2 YYNGEE. V lost 4 bases and J lost 0, with 11 bases in between. The CDR3 sequence: CASSSRDISYEQYF. In DNA form, the CDR3 reads TGTGCCAGCAGCTCCCGGGACATCTCCTACGAGCAGTACTTC.

The chain is built from TRBV5-6 and TRBJ2-3; 7 nucleotides line up with TRBD1. Germline V lookup: CDR1 SGHDT, CDR2 YYEEEE. The CDR3 spans 11 residues. J lost 11 bases, V lost 0 bases, and 0 bases had no gene match. The CDR3 coding sequence is TGTGCCAGCAGCTTGGGGGACAGGCAGTATTTT. Amino acid sequence: CASSLGDRQYF.

The chain joins TRBV29-1 to TRBJ2-1; no firm D call. V was shortened by 3 bases and J by 10 bases, with 10 bases between the two germline ends. Germline V gene data show CDR1 as SQVTM and CDR2 as ANQGSEA. The CDR3 consists of 11 residues. CDR3 sequence reads: CSVEMGGEQFF. CDR3 bases: TGCAGCGTTGAGATGGGCGGAGAGCAGTTCTTC.

The chain employs TRBV10-3 and TRBJ2-3; D unresolved. Germline CDR1 reads ENHRY; CDR2 reads SYGVKD. Trimming stripped 4 bases from V and 6 bases from J, with 11 bases between. CDR3 length equals 13 residues. CDR3 residues: CAISATDRDTQYF. The CDR3 coding sequence is TGTGCCATCAGTGCCACAGATCGGGATACGCAGTATTTT.

The gene calls are TRBV15 and TRBJ2-1; D could derive from TRBD1 or TRBD2 (5 bases each). The CDR3 runs 21 residues. Trimming stripped 1 base from V and 7 bases from J, with 32 bases between. Per germline, CDR1 LNHNV and CDR2 YYDKDF (reference sequence). The CDR3 coding sequence is TGTGCCACCAGCAGAGGATCCAAAGGGACGGTTTCAAGGTCTTGGAAGAATGAGCAGTTCTTC. As protein: CATSRGSKGTVSRSWKNEQFF.

This rearrangement joins TRBV18 to TRBJ2-6; no definite D call. Germline-derived CDR1 and CDR2 are KGHSH and LQKENI. The ends were cut back, 3 bases at V and 1 base at J, with 7 bases in the middle. This CDR3 has 15 residues. CDR3 region: CASSPPRSGANVLTF. CDR3 DNA: TGTGCCAGCTCACCCCCTAGATCTGGGGCCAACGTCCTGACTTTC.

The chain combines TRBV18 with TRBJ2-2; 7 positions agree with TRBD1. J lost 5 bases, V lost 3 bases, and 3 bases had no gene match. Germline V gene lookup returns CDR1 KGHSH and CDR2 LQKENI. This CDR3 comprises 14 residues. For the CDR3, the DNA is TGTGCCAGCTCACCCAGGGACAGTACCGGGGAGCTGTTTTTT. Translating gives CASSPRDSTGELFF.

In DNA form, the CDR3 reads TGTGCCAGCAGCTTAACGACAGGGGGACCTTCTGGGGCCAACGTCCTGACTTTC. Encoded protein: CASSLTTGGPSGANVLTF. The chain is built from TRBV7-9 and TRBJ2-6; 9 bases are shared with TRBD1. The CDR3 sequence is 18 residues long. Trimming cost V 2 bases and J 1 base; bases outside gene matches: 6. The germline V gene has CDR1 SEHNR and CDR2 FQNEAQ (reference sequence).

The chain couples TRBV7-9 to TRBJ1-3; D gene uncertain. This CDR3 comprises 16 residues. Germline loops: CDR1 SEHNR, CDR2 FQNEAQ (reference sequence). With 5 bases removed from V and 0 bases from J, the gap between germline ends came to 14 bases. CDR3 DNA: TGTGCCAGCAGCCTGACGGCGGGCCACTCTGGAAACACCATATATTTT. It encodes CASSLTAGHSGNTIYF.

This chain joins TRBV6-6 and TRBJ2-7; D remains unclear. In germline, CDR1 is MNHNY, CDR2 SVGAGI (reference sequence). The V end lost 0 bases, the J end lost 5 bases, and 8 bases lay between the germline ends. CDR3 length: 13 amino acids. DNA for the CDR3: TGTGCCAGCAGTTACTCGAGGTTGCACGAGCAGTACTTC. Protein sequence: CASSYSRLHEQYF.

The rearrangement joins TRBV7-9 to TRBJ1-5; no clear D gene. The CDR3 consists of 13 residues. Trimming pared 5 bases from V and 0 bases from J, leaving 5 bases between. Looked up from germline, CDR1 is SEHNR and CDR2 is FQNEAQ (reference sequence). For the CDR3, the DNA is TGTGCCAGCAGCCCCGTTAGCAATCAGCCCCAGCATTTT. Protein product: CASSPVSNQPQHF.

The V call is TRBV18, the J call TRBJ1-1; no clear D. V lost 0 bases, J lost 2 bases, and 13 bases lay in between. CDR3 length: 16 amino acids. Germline-derived CDR1 and CDR2 are KGHSH and LQKENI. CDR3: CASSPPLPGGNTEAFF. In DNA, the CDR3 is TGTGCCAGCTCACCACCGCTTCCGGGAGGAAACACTGAAGCTTTCTTT. The variable domain in full, completed from reference TRBV18 and TRBJ1-1, reads NAGVMQNPRHLVRRRGQEARLRCSPMKGHSHVYWYRQLPEEGLKFMVYLQKENIIDESGMPKERFSAEFPKEGPSILRIQQVVRGDSAAYFCASSPPLPGGNTEAFFGQGTRLTVV.

Turning to this clone: The junction departs from the called germline gene at one end, perhaps through a read error. The chain is built from TRBV5-8 and TRBJ2-2; 9 nucleotides line up with TRBD1. Germline V CDR1 and CDR2: SGHTS, YDEGEE. The CDR3 contains 15 residues. CDR3 DNA sequence: TGTGCCAGCAGCCCCGGGACAGGGAACACCGGGAAGCTGTTTTTT. Translation gives CASSPGTGNTGKLFF. The full variable domain, completed using reference TRBV5-8 and TRBJ2-2, is EAGVTQSPTHLIKTRGQQATLRCSPISGHTSVYWYQQALGLGLQFLLWYDEGEERNRGNFPPRFSGRQFPNYSSELNVNALELEDSALYLCASSPGTGNTGKLFFGEGSRLTVL.

The chain employs TRBV11-2 and TRBJ2-7; D gene unclear. Germline V gene lookup returns CDR1 SGHAT and CDR2 FQNNGV. Trimming stripped 3 bases from V and 0 bases from J, with 12 bases between. CDR3 length: 15 amino acids. CDR3 bases: TGTGCCAGCAGCTTGAGTCGCCCAGCCTCCTACGAGCAGTACTTC. Translated: CASSLSRPASYEQYF. Combining the CDR3 with reference TRBV11-2 and TRBJ2-7 gives the whole variable domain EAGVAQSPRYKIIEKRQSVAFWCNPISGHATLYWYQQILGQGPKLLIQFQNNGVVDDSQLPKDRFSAERLKGVDSTLKIQPAKLEDSAVYLCASSLSRPASYEQYFGPGTRLTVT.

This clone was found a few times. The rearrangement links TRBV4-1 to TRBJ1-1; 7 nucleotides match TRBD1. The junction had 3 bases not matched to a gene; V was cut back by 2 bases and J by 0 bases. The CDR3 extends over 15 amino acids. In germline, CDR1 is MGHRA, CDR2 YSYEKL. CDR3: CASSQPGQMNTEAFF. CDR3 bases: TGCGCCAGCAGCCAACCGGGACAGATGAACACTGAAGCTTTCTTT.

The J gene is TRBJ2-3, the V gene TRBV14; TRBD2 matches 7 bases. Germline V gene data show CDR1 as SGHDN and CDR2 as FVKESK. The CDR3 length is 13 residues. J gave up 7 bases and V 6 bases, and 7 bases lay outside the gene matches. As DNA, the CDR3 is TGTGCCAGCAGACACGGAGCGGGGCATACGCAGTATTTT. It translates to CASRHGAGHTQYF.

The chain links TRBV2 to TRBJ1-1, with D tentatively TRBD1 (5 bases). Per the germline V gene, CDR1 is SNHLY and CDR2 is FYNNEI. CDR3 length equals 13 residues. The V end lost 3 bases, the J end lost 4 bases, and 9 bases lay between the germline ends. The CDR3 reads CASSDMGVTEAFF. The CDR3 DNA is TGTGCCAGCAGTGATATGGGGGTCACTGAAGCTTTCTTT.

J is TRBJ1-2 and V is TRBV5-1; D uncertain. V was clipped by 3 bases and J by 4 bases, with 7 bases between them. Germline CDR1 and CDR2: SGHRS and YFSETQ. CDR3 length: 12 amino acids. As DNA, the CDR3 is TGCGCCAGCAGCTCGGACCGCTATGGCTACACCTTC. Translated, it gives CASSSDRYGYTF.

The chain recombines TRBV9 with TRBJ1-1; D gene unclear. V lost 4 bases and J 0 bases, leaving 16 bases between the germline ends. Germline lookup yields CDR1 SGDLS and CDR2 YYNGEE. There are 16 residues in the CDR3. CDR3 coding DNA: TGTGCCAGCAGCCCCGACCTGTCAGGAATGAACACTGAAGCTTTCTTT. It is translated as CASSPDLSGMNTEAFF.

V gene TRBV7-9 combines with J gene TRBJ2-7; D gene unclear. CDR3 size: 14 residues. V was clipped by 1 base and J by 5 bases, with 12 bases between them. Looked up from germline, CDR1 is SEHNR and CDR2 is FQNEAQ (reference sequence). The CDR3 loop is CASSLVGPRDEQYF. The CDR3 DNA sequence: TGTGCCAGCAGCTTAGTGGGCCCTCGGGACGAGCAGTACTTC.

The V gene is TRBV6-1, the J gene TRBJ1-1; TRBD1 matches 8 bases. The junction had 5 bases not matched to a gene; V was cut back by 5 bases and J by 3 bases. Germline V gene lookup returns CDR1 MNHNS and CDR2 SASEGT. The CDR3 consists of 14 residues. For the CDR3, the DNA is TGTGCCAGCAGTCAGGACAGGGCGGACACTGAAGCTTTCTTT. Its protein is CASSQDRADTEAFF.

This chain connects TRBV6-8 to TRBJ2-1, with 10 bases that match TRBD2. With V trimmed by 7 bases and J by 13 bases, 22 bases remained unmatched. The CDR3 runs 17 residues. In germline, CDR1 is MNHGY, CDR2 SAAAGT. CDR3 DNA sequence: TGTGCCAGCAAACCTGCCCCTGATATAGCGGGGGGCAAACCTCAGTTCTTC. It is translated as CASKPAPDIAGGKPQFF.